Following are 30 T cell receptor beta chains from one sample sequenced in a study of Ad26.COV2.S vaccination and SARS-CoV-2 variants. The sample's treatment: roughly 18 received Ad26.COV2.S at low or high dose, single or two shots; 5 received placebo; per-sample allocation not given. Sampling was performed 63 days after the first vaccine or placebo injection. Here immunoSEQ multiplex PCR was the method, and the copy in TCRdb shows in-frame clones only, minus some. The profile covers 200,000 to 250,000 clones, with more than 75% appearing a single time and roughly 10% taken by the ten largest. The sequencing used peripheral blood, collected in a trial of Ad26.COV2.S vaccine versus placebo. All receptors derive from a person aged 18-60 years who received the Ad26.COV2.S COVID-19 vaccine or a placebo.

The chain combines TRBV25-1 with TRBJ2-7; 7 bases line up with TRBD1. J was trimmed by 3 bases and V by 3 bases; bases with no gene match: 5. The CDR3 consists of 14 residues. Germline lookup yields CDR1 MGHDK and CDR2 SYGVNS. CDR3 sequence reads: CASSDLGQDYEQYF. CDR3 coding DNA: TGTGCCAGCAGTGACCTAGGACAGGACTACGAGCAGTACTTC.

The chain links TRBV4-3 to TRBJ2-7; weak D call: TRBD2 (6 bases). Germline CDR1 LGHNA, CDR2 YSLEER. This CDR3 comprises 13 residues. V was clipped by 0 bases and J by 5 bases, with 8 bases between them. The CDR3, as DNA: TGCGCCAGCAGCCAAGATCGGAGGGACGAGCAGTACTTC. Protein: CASSQDRRDEQYF.

The chain recombines TRBV7-2 with TRBJ2-3, with unresolved D. CDR1 and CDR2 (germline): SGHTA, FQGNSA. The ends were cut back, 1 base at V and 4 bases at J, with 6 bases in the middle. The CDR3 runs 13 residues. CDR3 loop: CASSLGGADTQYF. The CDR3 coding sequence is TGTGCCAGCAGCTTAGGGGGTGCAGATACGCAGTATTTT.

This clone has only one observation. In DNA form, the CDR3 reads TGTGCCAGCAGCACCCCCCAGGGAAATGGGGCCACGTATGGGAATGAGCAGTTCTTC. Amino acids: CASSTPQGNGATYGNEQFF. The chain has TRBV7-9 and TRBJ2-1; D is perhaps TRBD1 (5 bases). Germline V lookup: CDR1 SEHNR, CDR2 FQNEAQ (reference sequence). The CDR3 is 19 amino acids. Between the trimmed V and J ends, which lost 5 bases and 7 bases, there was a span of 30 bases. The whole variable domain, remainder taken from reference TRBV7-9 and TRBJ2-1, is DTGVSQNPRHKITKRGQNVTFRCDPISEHNRLYWYRQTLGQGPEFLTYFQNEAQLEKSRLLSDRFSAERPKGSFSTLEIQRTEQGDSAMYLCASSTPQGNGATYGNEQFFGPGTRLTVL.

Points on this clone: Other DNA sequences of this sample code for an identical CDR3. The rearrangement uses TRBV4-3 and TRBJ1-1; no definite D call. The germline gives CDR1 LGHNA, CDR2 YSLEER. The V end lost 0 bases, the J end lost 2 bases, and 7 bases lay between the germline ends. The CDR3 sequence is 14 residues long. CDR3 DNA: TGCGCCAGCAGCCAAGACAGATTAAACACTGAAGCTTTCTTT. Translation gives CASSQDRLNTEAFF.

This clone showed up just once. The chain couples TRBV9 to TRBJ2-3, with D possibly being TRBD1 (5 bases). Germline values: CDR1 SGDLS, CDR2 YYNGEE. The CDR3 extends over 13 amino acids. Trimming shortened V by 4 bases and J by 3 bases, and 9 bases separated the two germline ends. The CDR3 region is CASSYQGTDTQYF. The CDR3 DNA sequence: TGTGCCAGCAGCTACCAGGGAACAGATACGCAGTATTTT.

This chain joins TRBV21-1 and TRBJ2-2; the table's D call, TRBD2, was not checked against the DNA. TRBV21-1 is listed as a pseudogene. This CDR3 has 18 amino acids. CDR3 nucleotides: TGTGCCAGCAGCAAATCCCCCCCCGGGGAGGGGAACACCGGGGAGCTGTTTTTT. It translates to CASSKSPPGEGNTGELFF.

The chain is built from TRBV5-4 and TRBJ2-1; the match to TRBD2 covers 11 bases. J lost 9 bases, V lost 2 bases, and 4 bases had no gene match. Germline-derived CDR1 and CDR2 are SGHNT and YYREEE (reference sequence). The CDR3 extends over 14 amino acids. The CDR3 spells CASSFLAGGGEQFF. In DNA, the CDR3 is TGTGCCAGCAGCTTCCTAGCGGGGGGAGGTGAGCAGTTCTTC.

The chain carries TRBV2 and TRBJ2-3; D is unresolved. V was clipped by 2 bases and J by 6 bases, with 6 bases between them. Germline V lookup: CDR1 SNHLY, CDR2 FYNNEI. This CDR3 comprises 12 residues. CDR3 bases: TGTGCCAGCAGTGAAAGGACCGATACGCAGTATTTT. Residues: CASSERTDTQYF. Full variable domain (rest looked up from reference TRBV2 and TRBJ2-3): EPEVTQTPSHQVTQMGQEVILRCVPISNHLYFYWYRQILGQKVEFLVSFYNNEISEKSEIFDDQFSVERPDGSNFTLKIRSTKLEDSAMYFCASSERTDTQYFGPGTRLTVL.

The V call is TRBV15, the J call TRBJ1-5, with D maybe TRBD1 (5 bases). Germline assignment: CDR1 LNHNV and CDR2 YYDKDF (reference sequence). V lost 1 base, J lost 7 bases, and 17 bases lay in between. There are 16 residues in the CDR3. The CDR3 sequence is CATSRGGSRGDQPQHF. DNA of the CDR3: TGTGCCACCAGCAGAGGAGGTTCTAGGGGCGACCAGCCCCAGCATTTT.

This chain connects TRBV10-3 to TRBJ2-2; 9 bases are shared with TRBD2. The CDR3 loop spans 15 amino acids. Germline CDR1 and CDR2: ENHRY and SYGVKD. V was clipped by 3 bases and J by 4 bases; unmatched bases: 3. The CDR3 DNA reads as TGTGCCATCAGTGACAGCGGGAGGCCCACCGGGGAGCTGTTTTTT. Translation: CAISDSGRPTGELFF.

Written as DNA, the CDR3 is TGTGCCAGCAGCCAAATCGGACAGGCGGCTAGCACAGATACGCAGTATTTT. The encoded protein is CASSQIGQAASTDTQYF. This rearrangement joins TRBV3-1 (or the pseudogene TRBV3-2) to TRBJ2-3, with 7 bases fitting TRBD1. The CDR3 spans 17 residues. Germline V gene data show CDR1 as LGHDT and CDR2 as YNNKEL (reference sequence). Germline trimming cut 2 bases from V and 0 bases from J; bases unmatched to any gene: 8.

The chain links TRBV28 to TRBJ1-1, with 7 bases fitting TRBD1. Germline loops: CDR1 MDHEN, CDR2 SYDVKM. This CDR3 contains 15 residues. V lost 6 bases to trimming and J lost 4 bases; unmatched junction nucleotides: 11. CDR3 sequence: CASSAQGRGGTEAFF. The CDR3 coding sequence is TGTGCCAGCAGCGCACAGGGGCGGGGAGGCACTGAAGCTTTCTTT.

The chain has TRBV5-4 and TRBJ2-7; 10 bases map to TRBD1. The CDR3 contains 16 residues. Trimming at V came to 0 bases and at J to 4 bases, leaving 7 bases not matched to a gene. The germline V gene encodes CDR1 SGHNT and CDR2 YYREEE (reference sequence). The CDR3 DNA reads TGTGCCAGCAGCTTGGCCGGGACAGGGGCCGGGTACGAGCAGTACTTC. Translating it yields CASSLAGTGAGYEQYF. The complete variable domain, with remaining parts taken from reference TRBV5-4 and TRBJ2-7, reads ETGVTQSPTHLIKTRGQQVTLRCSSQSGHNTVSWYQQALGQGPQFIFQYYREEENGRGNFPPRFSGLQFPNYSSELNVNALELDDSALYLCASSLAGTGAGYEQYFGPGTRLTVT.

The J gene is TRBJ2-5, the V gene TRBV10-3, with a weak D call TRBD1 (5 bases). CDR1 is ENHRY, CDR2 SYGVKD, per germline. This CDR3 comprises 14 residues. Trimming took 2 bases from V and 0 from J, leaving 7 bases between them. CDR3 protein: CAISEDSYQETQYF. In DNA, the CDR3 is TGTGCCATCAGTGAGGACAGCTACCAAGAGACCCAGTACTTC.

The V and J genes are TRBV7-9 and TRBJ2-1; 10 bases line up with TRBD2. CDR1 SEHNR and CDR2 FQNEAQ come from the germline V gene (reference sequence). The CDR3 is made up of 16 amino acids. Trimming at V came to 6 bases and at J to 8 bases, leaving 13 bases not matched to a gene. The CDR3 is CASSRLAGALGDEQFF. The CDR3 DNA sequence: TGTGCCAGCAGTCGACTAGCGGGCGCTTTAGGCGATGAGCAGTTCTTC.

This clone has only one observation. The chain recombines TRBV4-2 with TRBJ2-7; possibly TRBD1 for D (8 bases). Trimming took 4 bases from V and 2 from J, leaving 15 bases between them. Germline V gene data show CDR1 as LGHNA and CDR2 as YNFKEQ. The CDR3 sequence is 15 residues long. The CDR3 here is CASSLEAGQAYEQYF. The DNA of the CDR3 is TGTGCCAGCAGCCTAGAAGCGGGACAGGCCTACGAGCAGTACTTC.

The chain uses TRBV7-8 and TRBJ2-7; 8 bases are shared with TRBD1. The CDR3 has 13 residues. Germline trimming cut 6 bases from V and 3 bases from J; bases unmatched to any gene: 4. CDR1 and CDR2 from the germline V gene are SGHVS and FQNEAQ. The CDR3 DNA reads TGTGCCAGCAGGTCCGGACAGGGCTACGAGCAGTACTTC. Translated, it gives CASRSGQGYEQYF. Complete variable domain (other parts from reference TRBV7-8 and TRBJ2-7): GAGVSQSPRYKVAKRGQDVALRCDPISGHVSLFWYQQALGQGPEFLTYFQNEAQLDKSGLPSDRFFAERPEGSVSTLKIQRTQQEDSAVYLCASRSGQGYEQYFGPGTRLTVT.

The chain couples TRBV19 to TRBJ1-5; D remains unclear. The germline V gene has CDR1 LNHDA and CDR2 SQIVND (reference sequence). V gave up 3 bases and J gave up 3 bases, with 9 bases separating them. The CDR3 is 14 amino acids. The CDR3 sequence is CASSMLQINQPQHF. CDR3 coding DNA: TGTGCCAGTAGTATGCTCCAGATCAATCAGCCCCAGCATTTT.

This chain connects TRBV7-6 to TRBJ1-4, with TRBD1 identical over 11 bases. The length of the CDR3 is 15 residues. V shed 5 bases and J 7 bases; nucleotides not matched to a gene: 6. CDR1 and CDR2 (germline): SGHVS, FNYEAQ. CDR3 loop: CASSEDRGRFEKLFF. CDR3 sequence (DNA): TGTGCCAGCAGCGAGGACAGGGGGCGGTTTGAAAAACTGTTTTTT.

This sequence joins TRBV30 and TRBJ2-2; unclear D gene. The CDR3 extends over 12 amino acids. Per germline, CDR1 GTSNPN and CDR2 SVGIG (reference sequence). The ends were cut back, 3 bases at V and 0 bases at J, with 2 bases in the middle. For the CDR3, the DNA is TGTGCCTGGAGCCCGAACACCGGGGAGCTGTTTTTT. Translating it yields CAWSPNTGELFF.

V gene TRBV6-5 combines with J gene TRBJ2-1, with D perhaps matching TRBD2 (5 bases). Trimming shortened V by 0 bases and J by 7 bases, and 7 bases separated the two germline ends. In germline, CDR1 is MNHEY, CDR2 SVGAGI. The CDR3 is 13 amino acids. CDR3 in DNA: TGTGCCAGCAGTTACTCGGGAGTGAATGAGCAGTTCTTC. This gives the protein CASSYSGVNEQFF.

Remarks on this clone: The junction and the germline gene differ at one end; a read error may be behind it. This same CDR3 is encoded by further DNA sequences in the sample. The chain carries TRBV7-9 and TRBJ1-2; D remains unclear. The length of the CDR3 is 12 residues. The germline V gene has CDR1 SEHNR and CDR2 FQNEAQ (reference sequence). This CDR3 reads CASSSGLYGYTF. CDR3 nucleotides: TGTGCCAGTAGCTCAGGCCTCTATGGCTACACCTTC.

In the case of this clone: This sample includes further DNA sequences coding for the same CDR3. This rearrangement joins TRBV5-4 to TRBJ1-1; the D is unclear. Germline CDR1 is SGHNT and CDR2 is YYREEE (reference sequence). The CDR3 contains 13 residues. The ends were cut back, 5 bases at V and 1 base at J, with 9 bases in the middle. As DNA, the CDR3 is TGTGCCAGCAGTCCAGACGGGAACACTGAAGCTTTCTTT. Encoded protein: CASSPDGNTEAFF. The whole variable domain, filled in from reference TRBV5-4 and TRBJ1-1, reads ETGVTQSPTHLIKTRGQQVTLRCSSQSGHNTVSWYQQALGQGPQFIFQYYREEENGRGNFPPRFSGLQFPNYSSELNVNALELDDSALYLCASSPDGNTEAFFGQGTRLTVV.

Only one count was recorded for this clone. The gene calls are TRBV5-1 and TRBJ2-4, with 10 nucleotides matching TRBD1. CDR1 and CDR2 (germline): SGHRS, YFSETQ. J lost 1 base, V lost 4 bases, and 8 bases had no gene match. This CDR3 region has 17 residues. The CDR3 nucleotides read TGCGCCAGCAGCATTCTACCGGGACAGGGGGCCAAAAACATTCAGTACTTC. Protein sequence: CASSILPGQGAKNIQYF. Drawing the rest from reference TRBV5-1 and TRBJ2-4, the complete variable domain is KAGVTQTPRYLIKTRGQQVTLSCSPISGHRSVSWYQQTPGQGLQFLFEYFSETQRNKGNFPGRFSGRQFSNSRSEMNVSTLELGDSALYLCASSILPGQGAKNIQYFGAGTRLSVL.

This clone was recorded once. The chain carries TRBV7-2 and TRBJ2-5, with TRBD1 matching over 8 bases. CDR1 is SGHTA, CDR2 FQGNSA, per germline. J gave up 4 bases and V 5 bases, and 3 bases lay outside the gene matches. CDR3 size: 13 residues. Here the CDR3 DNA reads TGTGCCAGCAGCCCGCAGGGGGCAGAGACCCAGTACTTC. Protein: CASSPQGAETQYF.

The chain carries TRBV9 and TRBJ1-1; D remains ambiguous. The germline V gene has CDR1 SGDLS and CDR2 YYNGEE. With 5 bases removed from V and 1 base from J, the gap between germline ends came to 12 bases. The CDR3 covers 14 residues. The CDR3 DNA reads TGTGCCAGCAGGCACACTCCCAAGAACACTGAAGCTTTCTTT. Its translation: CASRHTPKNTEAFF.

This CDR3 reads CASSQVPHSRADTEAFF. The CDR3 DNA reads as TGCGCCAGCAGCCAAGTTCCCCACAGCCGTGCGGACACTGAAGCTTTCTTT. The chain employs TRBV4-1 and TRBJ1-1; no clear D gene. V was trimmed by 1 base and J by 3 bases, leaving 18 bases between them. Looked up from germline, CDR1 is MGHRA and CDR2 is YSYEKL. This CDR3 contains 17 residues.

The chain recombines TRBV9 with TRBJ1-5, with 8 bases that match TRBD1. The J segment lost 0 bases and the V segment lost 3 bases, leaving 8 bases of the junction unmatched. This CDR3 spans 17 amino acids. CDR1 is SGDLS, CDR2 YYNGEE, per germline. This chain's CDR3 is CASSAGQGVNSNQPQHF. The CDR3 region has the DNA TGTGCCAGCAGCGCCGGACAGGGTGTGAATAGCAATCAGCCCCAGCATTTT.

The CDR3 nucleotides read TGTGCCAGCGCGCGGGGCGCGGAATACTACGAGCAGTACTTC. This codes for CASARGAEYYEQYF. The genes are TRBV7-2 and TRBJ2-7, with a tentative D call TRBD2 (6 bases). The CDR3 has 14 residues. CDR1 SGHTA and CDR2 FQGNSA come from the germline V gene. The ends were cut back, 8 bases at V and 3 bases at J, with 17 bases in the middle.